This TCR beta chain was profiled in a study of blood T cell repertoires in COVID-19. Clones were sequenced by immunoSEQ multiplex PCR, and TCRdb holds only the in-frame ones, with some missing. The table includes about 440,000 clones, 90% detected once. From germline, CDR1 is SGHKS and CDR2 YYEKEE (reference sequence). The V and J ends lost 2 bases and 2 bases respectively, with 14 bases between them. The CDR3 covers 17 residues. The specimen sequenced was PBMCs or T cells enriched from blood (not recorded which). The receptor's source is a man aged 18 to 30 who had recovered from COVID-19. This chain uses TRBV5-5 with TRBJ1-6; possible D gene TRBD1, 6 bases. The CDR3, as DNA: TGTGCCAGCAGCTTACGGGCCGGGACACCCTATAATTCACCCCTCCACTTT. It is translated as CASSLRAGTPYNSPLHF. Drawing the rest from reference TRBV5-5 and TRBJ1-6, the complete variable domain is DAGVTQSPTHLIKTRGQQVTLRCSPISGHKSVSWYQQVLGQGPQFIFQYYEKEERGRGNFPDRFSARQFPNYSSELNVNALLLGDSALYLCASSLRAGTPYNSPLHFGNGTRLTVT.